This note documents a single T cell receptor (beta chain) sequence. Germline loops: CDR1 SGDLS, CDR2 YYNGEE. V lost 1 base to trimming and J lost 7 bases, with 15 bases between them. CDR3 length equals 15 residues. This sample was included in a study of T cell responses to AZD1222 COVID-19 vaccine. This table comes from immunoSEQ multiplex PCR, and its TCRdb copy is limited to in-frame clones, with some not included. This table has 150,000 to 200,000 clones, around 90% appearing once. The genes are TRBV9 and TRBJ2-1, with D possibly matching TRBD2 (5 bases). This specimen consisted of peripheral blood, obtained on day 0 of AZD1222 vaccination. The receptor was isolated from an adult in good health. The CDR3 here is CASSVPPGGGNEQFF. CDR3 nucleotide sequence: TGTGCCAGCAGCGTACCCCCTGGAGGTGGGAATGAGCAGTTCTTC.